The TCR beta chain described here comes from a study of T cell responses to AZD1222 COVID-19 vaccine. Study-level points and caveats: Regions 160-218 and 743-854 dominated among vaccine-associated CD4 TCRs spanning spike. The donors showed a predominance of white British ancestry and of females, with possible underestimation of clonal diversity.

This clone appeared once. The antigen is undetermined. Germline V gene lookup returns CDR1 SNHLY and CDR2 FYNNEI. With 8 bases removed from V and 0 bases from J, the gap between germline ends came to 26 bases. This CDR3 is built from 18 residues. Data came from immunoSEQ multiplex PCR; TCRdb stores just in-frame clones and leaves some out. The profile covers 90,000 to 120,000 clones, with around 90% appearing a single time and around 5% taken by the ten largest. This chain joins TRBV2 and TRBJ2-7, with D possibly TRBD2 on 5 matching bases. This TCR was recovered from an adult who received the AZD1222 COVID-19 vaccine. The source material was peripheral blood, sampled 28 days after the second AZD1222 dose. The CDR3 reads CASSTPLATGTSSYEQYF. For the CDR3, the DNA is TGTGCCAGCTCTACCCCCCTAGCTACGGGAACTTCCTCCTACGAGCAGTACTTC. Supplemented by reference TRBV2 and TRBJ2-7, the full variable domain reads EPEVTQTPSHQVTQMGQEVILRCVPISNHLYFYWYRQILGQKVEFLVSFYNNEISEKSEIFDDQFSVERPDGSNFTLKIRSTKLEDSAMYFCASSTPLATGTSSYEQYFGPGTRLTVT.